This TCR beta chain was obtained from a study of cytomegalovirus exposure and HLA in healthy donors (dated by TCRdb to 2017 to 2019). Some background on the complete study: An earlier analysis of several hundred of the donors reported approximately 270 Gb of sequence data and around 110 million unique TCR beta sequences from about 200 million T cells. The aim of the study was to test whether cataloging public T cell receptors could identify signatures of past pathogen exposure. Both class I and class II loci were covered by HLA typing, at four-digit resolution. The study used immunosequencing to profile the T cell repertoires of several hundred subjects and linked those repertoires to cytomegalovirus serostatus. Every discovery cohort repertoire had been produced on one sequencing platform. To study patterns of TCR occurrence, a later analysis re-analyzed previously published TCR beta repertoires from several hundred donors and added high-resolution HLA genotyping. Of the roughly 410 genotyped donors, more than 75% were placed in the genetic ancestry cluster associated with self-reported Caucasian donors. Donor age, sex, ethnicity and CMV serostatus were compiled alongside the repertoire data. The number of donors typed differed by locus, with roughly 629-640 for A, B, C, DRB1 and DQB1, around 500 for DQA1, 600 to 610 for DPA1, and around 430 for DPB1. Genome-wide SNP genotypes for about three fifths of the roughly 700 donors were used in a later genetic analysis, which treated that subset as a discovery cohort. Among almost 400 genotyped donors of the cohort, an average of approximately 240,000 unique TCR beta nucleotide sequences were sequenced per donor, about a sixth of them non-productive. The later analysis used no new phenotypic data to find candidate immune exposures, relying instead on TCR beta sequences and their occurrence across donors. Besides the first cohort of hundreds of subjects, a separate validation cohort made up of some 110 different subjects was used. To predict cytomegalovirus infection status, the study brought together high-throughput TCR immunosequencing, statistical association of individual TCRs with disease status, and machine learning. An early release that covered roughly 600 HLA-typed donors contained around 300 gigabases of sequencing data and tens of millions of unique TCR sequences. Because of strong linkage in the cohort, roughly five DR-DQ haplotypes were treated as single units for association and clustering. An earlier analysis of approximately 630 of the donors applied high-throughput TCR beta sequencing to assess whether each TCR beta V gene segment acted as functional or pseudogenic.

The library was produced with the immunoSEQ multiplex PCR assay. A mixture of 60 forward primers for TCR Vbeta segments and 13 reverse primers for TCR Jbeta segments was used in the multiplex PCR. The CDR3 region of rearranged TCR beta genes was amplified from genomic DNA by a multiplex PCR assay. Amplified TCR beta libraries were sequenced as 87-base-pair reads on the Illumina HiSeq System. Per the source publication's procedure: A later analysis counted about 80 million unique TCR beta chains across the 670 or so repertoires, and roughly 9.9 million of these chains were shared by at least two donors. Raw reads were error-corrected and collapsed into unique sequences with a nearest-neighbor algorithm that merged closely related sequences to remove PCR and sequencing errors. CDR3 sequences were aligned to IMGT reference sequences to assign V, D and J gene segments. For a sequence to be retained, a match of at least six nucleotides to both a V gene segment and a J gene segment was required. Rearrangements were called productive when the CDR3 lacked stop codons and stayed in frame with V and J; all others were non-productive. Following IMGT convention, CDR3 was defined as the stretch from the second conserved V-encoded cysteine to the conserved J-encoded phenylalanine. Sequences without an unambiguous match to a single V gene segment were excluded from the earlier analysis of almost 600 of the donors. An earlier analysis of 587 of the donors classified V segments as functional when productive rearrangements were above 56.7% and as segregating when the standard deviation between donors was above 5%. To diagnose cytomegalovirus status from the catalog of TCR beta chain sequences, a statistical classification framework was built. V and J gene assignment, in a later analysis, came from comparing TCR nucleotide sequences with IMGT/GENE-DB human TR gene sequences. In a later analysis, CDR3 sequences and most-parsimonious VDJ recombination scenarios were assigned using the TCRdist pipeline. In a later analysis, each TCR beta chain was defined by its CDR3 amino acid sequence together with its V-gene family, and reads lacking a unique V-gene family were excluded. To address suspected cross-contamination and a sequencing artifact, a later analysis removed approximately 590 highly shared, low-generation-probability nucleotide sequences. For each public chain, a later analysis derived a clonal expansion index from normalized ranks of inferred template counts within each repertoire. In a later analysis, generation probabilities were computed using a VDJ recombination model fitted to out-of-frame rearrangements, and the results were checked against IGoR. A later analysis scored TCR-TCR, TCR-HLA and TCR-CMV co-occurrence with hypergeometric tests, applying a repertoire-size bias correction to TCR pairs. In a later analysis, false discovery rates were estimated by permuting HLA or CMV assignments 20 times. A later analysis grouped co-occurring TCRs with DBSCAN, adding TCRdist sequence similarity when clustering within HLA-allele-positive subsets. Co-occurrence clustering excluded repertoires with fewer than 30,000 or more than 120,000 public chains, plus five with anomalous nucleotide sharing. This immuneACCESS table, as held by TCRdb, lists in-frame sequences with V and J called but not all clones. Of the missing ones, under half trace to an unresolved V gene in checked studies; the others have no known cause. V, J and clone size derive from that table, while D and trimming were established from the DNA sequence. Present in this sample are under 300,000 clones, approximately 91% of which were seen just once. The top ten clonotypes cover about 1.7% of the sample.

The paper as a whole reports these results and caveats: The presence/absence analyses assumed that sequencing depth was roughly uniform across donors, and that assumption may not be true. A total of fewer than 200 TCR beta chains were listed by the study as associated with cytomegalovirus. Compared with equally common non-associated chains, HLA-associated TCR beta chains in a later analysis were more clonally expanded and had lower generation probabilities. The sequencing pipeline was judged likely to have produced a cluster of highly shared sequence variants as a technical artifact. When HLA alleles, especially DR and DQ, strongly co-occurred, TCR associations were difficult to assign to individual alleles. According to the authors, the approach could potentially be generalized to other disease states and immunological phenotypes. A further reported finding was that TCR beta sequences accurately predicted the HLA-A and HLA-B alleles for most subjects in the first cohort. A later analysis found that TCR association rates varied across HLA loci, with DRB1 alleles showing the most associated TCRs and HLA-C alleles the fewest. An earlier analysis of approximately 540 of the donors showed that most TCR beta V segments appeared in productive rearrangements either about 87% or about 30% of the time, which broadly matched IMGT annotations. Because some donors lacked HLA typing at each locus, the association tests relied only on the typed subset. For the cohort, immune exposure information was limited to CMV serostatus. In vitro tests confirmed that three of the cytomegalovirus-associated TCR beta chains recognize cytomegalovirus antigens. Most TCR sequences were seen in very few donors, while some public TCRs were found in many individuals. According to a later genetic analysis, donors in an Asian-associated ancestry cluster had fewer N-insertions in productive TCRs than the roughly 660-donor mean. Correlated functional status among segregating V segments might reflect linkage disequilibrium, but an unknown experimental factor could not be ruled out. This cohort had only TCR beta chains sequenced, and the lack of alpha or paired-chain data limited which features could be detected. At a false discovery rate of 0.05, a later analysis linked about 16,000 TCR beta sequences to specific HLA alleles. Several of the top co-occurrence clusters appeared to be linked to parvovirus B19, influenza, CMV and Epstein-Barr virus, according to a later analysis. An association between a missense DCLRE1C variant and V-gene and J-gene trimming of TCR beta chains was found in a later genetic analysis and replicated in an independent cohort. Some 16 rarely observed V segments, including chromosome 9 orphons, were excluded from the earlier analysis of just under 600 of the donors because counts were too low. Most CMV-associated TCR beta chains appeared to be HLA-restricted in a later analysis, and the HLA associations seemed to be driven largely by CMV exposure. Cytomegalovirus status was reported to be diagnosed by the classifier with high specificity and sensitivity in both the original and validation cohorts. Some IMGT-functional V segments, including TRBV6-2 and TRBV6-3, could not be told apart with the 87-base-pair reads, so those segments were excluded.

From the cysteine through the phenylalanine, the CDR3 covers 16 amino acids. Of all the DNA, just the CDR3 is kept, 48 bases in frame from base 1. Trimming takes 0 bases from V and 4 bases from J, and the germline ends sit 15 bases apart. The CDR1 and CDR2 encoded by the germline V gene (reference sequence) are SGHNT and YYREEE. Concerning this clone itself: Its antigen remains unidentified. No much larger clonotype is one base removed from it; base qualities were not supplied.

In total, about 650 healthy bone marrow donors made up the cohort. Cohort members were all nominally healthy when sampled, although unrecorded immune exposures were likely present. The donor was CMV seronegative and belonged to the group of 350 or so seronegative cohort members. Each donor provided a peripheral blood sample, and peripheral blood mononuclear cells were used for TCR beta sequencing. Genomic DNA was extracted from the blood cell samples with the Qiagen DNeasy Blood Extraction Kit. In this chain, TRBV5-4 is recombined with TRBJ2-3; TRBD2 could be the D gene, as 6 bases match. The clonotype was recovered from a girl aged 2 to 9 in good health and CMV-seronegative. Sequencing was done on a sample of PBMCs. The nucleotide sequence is TGTGCCAGCAGCTTGGACGGGGGAGTATCAGCAGATACGCAGTATTTT. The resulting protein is CASSLDGGVSADTQYF.